This TCR beta chain comes out of a study of blood T cell repertoires in COVID-19. The method was immunoSEQ multiplex PCR; TCRdb's version includes in-frame clones alone and lacks a portion of them. The data contain about 58,000 clones, 75% to 90% of them singletons. CDR1 and CDR2 from the germline V gene are MNHEY and SVGEGT. Between the trimmed V and J ends, which lost 6 bases and 0 bases, there was a span of 14 bases. The CDR3 runs 15 residues. This clone was counted once. The chain combines TRBV6-2 or TRBV6-3 with TRBJ1-1, with a weak D call TRBD1 (6 bases). The sample was peripheral blood. The source is an older woman with active COVID-19. The CDR3 loop reads CASSQRGNMNTEAFF. The CDR3 DNA sequence: TGTGCCAGCAGCCAAAGGGGGAACATGAACACTGAAGCTTTCTTT.